This T cell receptor (beta chain) comes out of a study of shared T cell receptors in the human thymus. A single count supports this clone. Germline trimming cut 3 bases from V and 3 bases from J; bases unmatched to any gene: 11. This CDR3 region has 17 residues. The germline V gene encodes CDR1 SGHVS and CDR2 FQNEAQ. Repertoires were generated with immunoSEQ multiplex PCR, while TCRdb's copy carries only in-frame clones and drops some. The sample contains under 850,000 clones, roughly 90% of which appear only once. The same sample was also studied in work on human thymus T cells. According to that study: It was from resections taken during corrective heart surgery that the thymus tissue came.

V usage is TRBV7-8 and J usage is TRBJ2-1, with 7 bases matching TRBD2. The TCR originated in a boy under two years old with a congenital heart defect. The specimen was thymocytes. The DNA of the CDR3 is TGTGCCAGCAGCTTGTGGGGGAGGGGAGGGGACTACAATGAGCAGTTCTTC. Its protein product is CASSLWGRGGDYNEQFF.